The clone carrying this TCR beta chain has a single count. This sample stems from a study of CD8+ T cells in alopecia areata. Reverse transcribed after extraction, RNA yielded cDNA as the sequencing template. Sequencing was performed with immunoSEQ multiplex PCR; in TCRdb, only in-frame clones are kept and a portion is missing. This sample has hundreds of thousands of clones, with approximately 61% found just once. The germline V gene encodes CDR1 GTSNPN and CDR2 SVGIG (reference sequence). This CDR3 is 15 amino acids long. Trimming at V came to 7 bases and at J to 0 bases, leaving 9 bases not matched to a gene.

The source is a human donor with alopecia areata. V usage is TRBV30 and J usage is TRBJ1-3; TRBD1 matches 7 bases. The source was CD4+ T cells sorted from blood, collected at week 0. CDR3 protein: CAFHRDRGSGNTIYF. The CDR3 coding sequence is TGTGCCTTTCACCGGGACAGAGGCTCTGGAAACACCATATATTTT.